This entry lists 17 T cell receptor beta chains sequenced from one sample in a study of cytomegalovirus exposure and HLA in healthy donors. PCR involved 60 Vbeta and 13 Jbeta primers. Measured with immunoSEQ multiplex PCR; TCRdb has only the in-frame clones, and not every one. The sample lists about 52,000 clones, around 52% occurring once. Sequenced input: PBMCs. Receptors were obtained from a human donor in good health.

This chain links TRBV5-1 with TRBJ1-1; possible D gene TRBD1, 5 bases. Germline CDR1 is SGHRS and CDR2 is YFSETQ. The CDR3 totals 14 residues. Trimming removed 6 bases at V and 6 bases at J, with 18 bases between. The CDR3 sequence is CASTYNGGGSEAFF. CDR3 sequence (DNA): TGCGCCAGCACTTACAACGGGGGGGGTTCTGAAGCTTTCTTT. The complete variable domain, with remaining parts taken from reference TRBV5-1 and TRBJ1-1, reads KAGVTQTPRYLIKTRGQQVTLSCSPISGHRSVSWYQQTPGQGLQFLFEYFSETQRNKGNFPGRFSGRQFSNSRSEMNVSTLELGDSALYLCASTYNGGGSEAFFGQGTRLTVV.

The chain carries TRBV7-8 and TRBJ2-7; D not resolved. CDR1 is SGHVS and CDR2 is FQNEAQ in the germline V gene. V lost 4 bases to trimming and J lost 2 bases, with 18 bases between them. The CDR3 contains 16 residues. The CDR3, as DNA: TGTGCCAGCAGCTCTACCTTACTGTTACCCCCCTACGAGCAGTACTTC. Translation: CASSSTLLLPPYEQYF.

The gene calls are TRBV5-4 and TRBJ1-4; weak D call: TRBD1 (6 bases). The CDR3 runs 14 residues. Germline CDR1 reads SGHNT; CDR2 reads YYREEE (reference sequence). V was trimmed by 4 bases and J by 5 bases, leaving 12 bases between them. The DNA of the CDR3 is TGTGCCAGCAGCCGGGACAAGAGAAATGAAAAACTGTTTTTT. Its protein product is CASSRDKRNEKLFF.

For the CDR3, the DNA is TGTGCCAGCAGTTCCTCGATTTCGGGTGGCACAGATACGCAGTATTTT. Translating it yields CASSSSISGGTDTQYF. The chain links TRBV6-5 to TRBJ2-3, with unresolved D. Germline loops: CDR1 MNHEY, CDR2 SVGAGI. V gave up 4 bases and J gave up 1 base, with 15 bases separating them. The CDR3 spans 16 residues.

To note about this clone: One end of the junction fails to match germline, which may point to a read error. The chain is built from TRBV7-9 and TRBJ1-1; weak D call: TRBD1 (5 bases). The CDR3 runs 12 residues. CDR1 SEHNR and CDR2 FQNEAQ come from the germline V gene (reference sequence). The CDR3 sequence: CSSTRDSTEAFF. The CDR3 bases are TGTTCCAGCACCCGAGACAGCACTGAAGCTTTCTTT.

This clone was picked up a small number of times. The chain uses TRBV19 and TRBJ2-3, with D hard to call. The CDR3 covers 14 residues. From germline, CDR1 is LNHDA and CDR2 SQIVND (reference sequence). Trimming cost V 3 bases and J 0 bases, with 7 bases left between them. The CDR3 reads CASSMKQSTDTQYF. CDR3 DNA: TGTGCCAGTAGTATGAAACAGAGCACAGATACGCAGTATTTT.

This clone was observed a few times. Other nucleotide sequences in the sample specify the same CDR3. V is TRBV6-6 and J is TRBJ2-1; TRBD2 matches at 12 bases. CDR1 MNHNY and CDR2 SVGAGI come from the germline V gene (reference sequence). The V and J ends lost 0 bases and 6 bases, in that order; junction bases with no gene match: 3. This CDR3 is 16 amino acids long. CDR3 nucleotide sequence: TGTGCCAGCAGTTACTCCGGACTAGCGGGGATCAATGAGCAGTTCTTC. Its translation is CASSYSGLAGINEQFF.

The CDR3 reads CASTQPGQRQETQYF. The CDR3 DNA sequence: TGTGCCAGCACCCAGCCCGGACAGCGTCAAGAGACCCAGTACTTC. The V gene is TRBV5-4, the J gene TRBJ2-5, with D possibly being TRBD1 (6 bases). This CDR3 has 15 residues. CDR1 and CDR2 (germline): SGHNT, YYREEE (reference sequence). Trimming took off 6 bases at V and 2 bases at J, with 17 bases between the two ends.

The chain carries TRBV4-3 and TRBJ2-7, with D possibly matching TRBD2 (6 bases). Per the germline V gene, CDR1 is LGHNA and CDR2 is YSLEER. V lost 3 bases and J 1 base, leaving 10 bases between the germline ends. The CDR3 spans 14 residues. CDR3 sequence (DNA): TGCGCCAGCAGCCAGACGGACTATTCCTACGAGCAGTACTTC. It is translated as CASSQTDYSYEQYF.

The chain employs TRBV5-1 and TRBJ1-2; TRBD1 is a possible D gene (5 bases). Trimming removed 2 bases at V and 7 bases at J, with 18 bases between. Germline V lookup: CDR1 SGHRS, CDR2 YFSETQ. The CDR3 sequence is 15 residues long. CDR3: CASSFLNWQGSGYTF. The CDR3 DNA reads TGCGCCAGCAGCTTCTTGAATTGGCAGGGCTCTGGCTACACCTTC.

This clone was counted only a few times. This CDR3 is CASTHGAGGGTGELFF. CDR3 bases: TGCGCCAGCACCCACGGAGCGGGGGGGGGAACCGGGGAGCTGTTTTTT. This sequence joins TRBV4-1 and TRBJ2-2; 10 bases align to TRBD2. The CDR3 is 16 residues long. J was trimmed by 5 bases and V by 7 bases; bases with no gene match: 10. The germline V gene encodes CDR1 MGHRA and CDR2 YSYEKL.

This chain uses TRBV7-9 with TRBJ1-4; D is perhaps TRBD1 (5 bases). The CDR3 covers 15 residues. The germline V and J ends were trimmed by 2 bases and 3 bases, with 10 bases remaining between them. Germline CDR1 is SEHNR and CDR2 is FQNEAQ (reference sequence). The CDR3 nucleotides read TGTGCCAGCAGCTTATACGGGGGTTCTAATGAAAAACTGTTTTTT. It translates to CASSLYGGSNEKLFF. Filled out from reference TRBV7-9 and TRBJ1-4, the complete variable domain reads DTGVSQNPRHKITKRGQNVTFRCDPISEHNRLYWYRQTLGQGPEFLTYFQNEAQLEKSRLLSDRFSAERPKGSFSTLEIQRTEQGDSAMYLCASSLYGGSNEKLFFGSGTQLSVL.

The chain joins TRBV30 to TRBJ2-7, with TRBD2 matching 14 bases. Germline loops: CDR1 GTSNPN, CDR2 SVGIG (reference sequence). With 5 bases clipped from V and 2 bases from J, the junction kept 8 bases outside the gene matches. The CDR3 has 16 residues. The DNA for the CDR3 is TGTGCCTGGTCTGGACTAGCGGGGGGAGCTCCCTACGAGCAGTACTTC. Protein product: CAWSGLAGGAPYEQYF.

The table lists this clone with a few counts. CDR3 residues: CAWSEQGELGSPLHF. In DNA, the CDR3 is TGTGCCTGGAGCGAACAGGGGGAATTGGGTTCACCCCTCCACTTT. The V call is TRBV30, the J call TRBJ1-6; TRBD1 aligns across 8 bases. Germline V CDR1 and CDR2: GTSNPN, SVGIG (reference sequence). Trimming at V came to 3 bases and at J to 9 bases, leaving 10 bases not matched to a gene. The CDR3 has 15 residues. Filled out from reference TRBV30 and TRBJ1-6, the complete variable domain reads SQTIHQWPATLVQPVGSPLSLECTVEGTSNPNLYWYRQAAGRGLQLLFYSVGIGQISSEVPQNLSASRPQDRQFILSSKKLLLSDSGFYLCAWSEQGELGSPLHFGNGTRLTVT.

The chain recombines TRBV4-2 with TRBJ1-2, with D hard to call. The CDR3 is made up of 16 amino acids. Germline CDR1 is LGHNA and CDR2 is YNFKEQ. V gave up 0 bases and J gave up 2 bases, with 13 bases separating them. The CDR3 region has the DNA TGTGCCAGCAGCCAAGATGGAGGCGCACCCAACTATGGCTACACCTTC. Translation: CASSQDGGAPNYGYTF.

The gene calls are TRBV5-1 and TRBJ1-2; 11 positions agree with TRBD1. The CDR3 loop spans 14 amino acids. The germline CDR1 and CDR2 sequences are SGHRS and YFSETQ. The V gene end was trimmed by 4 bases and the J gene end by 8 bases; junction bases not matched to a gene: 7. Here the CDR3 DNA reads TGCGCCAGCAGCGACCCTGGGACAGGGGGAGGCTACACCTTC. Translation: CASSDPGTGGGYTF.

This clone was recorded only once. J is TRBJ1-1 and V is TRBV10-3; no clear D. Germline V gene sequence: CDR1 ENHRY, CDR2 SYGVKD. V shed 0 bases and J shed 11 bases, with 7 bases lying between them. This CDR3 is built from 11 residues. CDR3 in DNA: TGTGCCATCAGTGAGTCCCGGCGGGCTTTCTTT. Its protein is CAISESRRAFF.